This entry is about one T cell receptor (beta chain). The antigen it binds to is not known. Base qualities were left out, and no much larger clone turns up one base away. The cohort was made up of under 800 healthy bone marrow donors. All cohort members were sampled while nominally healthy, although unrecorded immune exposures were likely present. The donor was CMV seronegative and belonged to the group of 350 or so seronegative cohort members. Each donor provided a peripheral blood sample, and peripheral blood mononuclear cells were used for TCR beta sequencing. The Qiagen DNeasy Blood Extraction Kit was used to extract genomic DNA from the blood cell samples. For CDR1 and CDR2, the germline V gene (reference sequence) lists MNHEY and SMNVEV. V is reduced by 3 bases and J by 0 bases, leaving a spacing of 5 bases between them. From its cysteine to its phenylalanine, the CDR3 spans 14 amino acids. Only CDR3 DNA is held: 42 bases, read in frame from base 1.

The sample is drawn from a study of cytomegalovirus exposure and HLA in healthy donors (dated by TCRdb to 2017 to 2019). At the level of the whole study: In an earlier analysis of several hundred of the donors, 276 Gb of sequence data and 100 million or so unique TCR beta sequences from 150 million to 200 million T cells were reported. An early release that covered some 630 HLA-typed donors contained 300 to 350 gigabases of sequencing data and 65 million to 100 million unique TCR sequences. Among the approximately 400 genotyped donors, about 83% belonged to the genetic ancestry cluster associated with self-reported Caucasian donors. The study aimed to test whether signatures of past pathogen exposure could be identified by cataloging public T cell receptors. Using immunosequencing, the study profiled T cell repertoires from roughly 650 subjects and related those repertoires to cytomegalovirus serostatus. Along with the roughly 710-subject first cohort, a separate validation cohort of about 110 different subjects was used. High-throughput TCR immunosequencing, statistical association of individual TCRs with disease status, and machine learning were combined to predict cytomegalovirus infection status. A later analysis re-analyzed previously published TCR beta repertoires from approximately 700 donors and added high-resolution HLA genotyping to study TCR occurrence patterns. Rather than drawing on any new phenotypic data, the later analysis identified candidate immune exposures from TCR beta sequences and the way those sequences occurred across donors. In an earlier analysis of several hundred of the donors, high-throughput TCR beta sequencing was used to judge whether each TCR beta V gene segment behaved as functional or pseudogenic. Donor age, sex, ethnicity and CMV serostatus were collected together with the repertoire data. A later genetic analysis used genome-wide SNP genotypes for about 65% of the roughly 700 donors, treating that subset as a discovery cohort. All discovery cohort repertoires had been generated using a single sequencing platform. HLA typing included class I and class II loci at four-digit resolution. The number of donors typed differed by locus, with roughly 620-640 for A, B, C, DRB1 and DQB1, around 520 for DQA1, 600 to 610 for DPA1, and around 450 for DPB1. Because of strong linkage in the cohort, four or five DR-DQ haplotypes were treated as single units for association and clustering. Across around 400 genotyped donors of the cohort, an average of roughly 230,000 unique TCR beta nucleotide sequences per donor were sequenced, and around 20% of those sequences were non-productive. Broad study findings and their caveats: In a later genetic analysis, a missense DCLRE1C variant was associated with V-gene and J-gene trimming of TCR beta chains, and the association was replicated in an independent cohort. Most TCR sequences were observed very rarely across donors, whereas some public TCRs were present in many individuals. The classifier was reported to diagnose cytomegalovirus status with high specificity and sensitivity in both the original cohort and the validation cohort. The authors suggested that the approach could potentially be generalized to other disease states and immunological phenotypes. Because the 87-base-pair reads could not distinguish some IMGT-functional V segments, including TRBV6-2 and TRBV6-3, those segments were excluded. In a later analysis, several top co-occurrence clusters were reported to appear linked to parvovirus B19, influenza, CMV and Epstein-Barr virus. According to a later analysis, most CMV-associated TCR beta chains appeared to be HLA-restricted, and the HLA associations seemed to be driven largely by CMV exposure. The presence/absence analyses assumed that sequencing depth was roughly uniform across donors, and that assumption may not be true. Compared with equally common non-associated chains, HLA-associated TCR beta chains in a later analysis were more clonally expanded and had lower generation probabilities. In this cohort, only TCR beta chains were sequenced, and detectable features were limited by the absence of alpha or paired-chain data. Three of the identified cytomegalovirus-associated TCR beta chains were confirmed in vitro to be specific for cytomegalovirus antigens. In a later analysis, 16,951 TCR beta sequences were associated with specific HLA alleles at a false discovery rate of 0.05. In a later genetic analysis, fewer N-insertions in productive TCRs were reported among donors in an Asian-associated ancestry cluster than the roughly 670-donor mean. Some 15 rarely observed V segments, including chromosome 9 orphons, were excluded from the earlier analysis of approximately 500 of the donors because counts were too low. Assigning TCR associations to individual alleles was difficult when HLA alleles, especially DR and DQ, strongly co-occurred. A cluster of highly shared sequence variants was judged likely to represent a technical artifact of the sequencing pipeline. The only immune exposure information available for the cohort was CMV serostatus. A later analysis found that TCR association rates varied across HLA loci, with DRB1 alleles showing the most associated TCRs and HLA-C alleles the fewest. A further reported finding was that TCR beta sequences accurately predicted the HLA-A and HLA-B alleles for most subjects in the first cohort. In the study, approximately 150 TCR beta chains were listed as associated with cytomegalovirus. Because HLA typing was missing for some donors at each locus, association tests included only the typed subset. An earlier analysis of around 500 of the donors showed that most TCR beta V segments appeared in productive rearrangements either about 90% or about 30% of the time, which broadly matched IMGT annotations. Correlated functional status among segregating V segments might be attributable to linkage disequilibrium, but an unknown experimental factor could not be ruled out.

Library method: the immunoSEQ multiplex PCR assay. The multiplex PCR relied on a mix of 60 forward primers for TCR Vbeta segments and 13 reverse primers for TCR Jbeta segments. A multiplex PCR assay on genomic DNA amplified the CDR3 region of rearranged TCR beta genes. The amplified TCR beta libraries were sequenced on the Illumina HiSeq System as 87-base-pair reads. The original pipeline was this. In a later analysis, some 80 million unique TCR beta chains were counted across the roughly 610 repertoires, and roughly 11 million of these chains were shared by at least two donors. Raw reads were error-corrected and collapsed into unique sequences with a nearest-neighbor algorithm that merged closely related sequences to remove PCR and sequencing errors. Alignment of CDR3 sequences to IMGT reference sequences was used to assign V, D and J gene segments. For a sequence to be retained, a match of at least six nucleotides was required to both a V gene segment and a J gene segment. Rearrangements were called productive when the CDR3 lacked stop codons and stayed in frame with V and J; all others were non-productive. Following IMGT convention, CDR3 was defined as the stretch from the second conserved V-encoded cysteine to the conserved J-encoded phenylalanine. Sequences without an unambiguous match to a single V gene segment were excluded from the earlier analysis of several hundred of the donors. In an earlier analysis of roughly 500 of the donors, V segments were called functional above 56.7% productive rearrangements and were called segregating when the between-donor standard deviation exceeded 5%. A statistical classification framework was built for diagnosing cytomegalovirus status from the catalog of TCR beta chain sequences. V and J gene assignment, in a later analysis, came from comparing TCR nucleotide sequences with IMGT/GENE-DB human TR gene sequences. The TCRdist pipeline was used in a later analysis to assign CDR3 sequences and most-parsimonious VDJ recombination scenarios. A later analysis defined each TCR beta chain by its CDR3 amino acid sequence plus V-gene family, and excluded reads lacking a unique V-gene family. In a later analysis, approximately 590 highly shared, low-generation-probability nucleotide sequences were removed to address suspected cross-contamination and a sequencing artifact. For each public chain, a later analysis derived a clonal expansion index from normalized ranks of inferred template counts within each repertoire. In a later analysis, generation probabilities were computed with a VDJ recombination model fitted to out-of-frame rearrangements, and the resulting probabilities were checked against IGoR. Hypergeometric tests were used in a later analysis to score TCR-TCR, TCR-HLA and TCR-CMV co-occurrence, with a repertoire-size bias correction applied to the TCR pairs. False discovery rates were estimated in a later analysis by permuting HLA or CMV assignments 20 times. In a later analysis, co-occurring TCRs were grouped using DBSCAN, and TCRdist sequence similarity was added for clustering within HLA-allele-positive subsets. Repertoires with fewer than 30,000 or more than 120,000 public chains, plus five repertoires with anomalous nucleotide sharing, were excluded from co-occurrence clustering. As stored in TCRdb, this immuneACCESS dataset retains in-frame rearrangements with V and J assigned. A fraction of the clones does not appear; measured against another copy, unresolved V genes explain less than half of the discrepancy, and the remainder lacks a known reason. That table gives V, J and clone size, and the DNA gave D and trimming. In all, the sample holds 200,000 to 250,000 clones, and 82% of those were seen once. 0.58% of the sample belongs to the ten largest clones.

The sequencing sample was made of PBMCs. The sequence joins TRBV27 to TRBJ1-4; no D gene call is confident. The source of this sequence is a woman between 35 and 50 years old in good health and CMV-seronegative. The encoded CDR3 is CASSLRATNEKLFF. The nucleotides read TGTGCCAGCAGTTTGCGGGCAACTAATGAAAAACTGTTTTTT.